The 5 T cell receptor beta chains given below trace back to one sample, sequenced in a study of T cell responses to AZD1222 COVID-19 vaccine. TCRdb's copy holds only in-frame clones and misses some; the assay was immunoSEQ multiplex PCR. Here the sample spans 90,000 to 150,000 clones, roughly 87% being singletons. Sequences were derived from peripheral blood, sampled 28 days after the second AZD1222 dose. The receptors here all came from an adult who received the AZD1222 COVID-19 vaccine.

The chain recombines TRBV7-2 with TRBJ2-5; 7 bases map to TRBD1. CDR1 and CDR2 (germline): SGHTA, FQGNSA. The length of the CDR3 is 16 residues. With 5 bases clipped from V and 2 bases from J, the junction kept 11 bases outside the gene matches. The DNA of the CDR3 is TGTGCCAGCAGCCTAGTGACAGGGCAGGGGCAAGAGACCCAGTACTTC. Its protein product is CASSLVTGQGQETQYF.

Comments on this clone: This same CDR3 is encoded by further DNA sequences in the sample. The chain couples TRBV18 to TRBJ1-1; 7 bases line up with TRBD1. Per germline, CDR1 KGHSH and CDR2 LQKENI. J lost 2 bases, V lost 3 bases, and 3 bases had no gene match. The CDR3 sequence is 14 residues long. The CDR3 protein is CASSPRGGNTEAFF. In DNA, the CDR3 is TGTGCCAGCTCACCCAGGGGGGGTAACACTGAAGCTTTCTTT. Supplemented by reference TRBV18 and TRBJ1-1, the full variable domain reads NAGVMQNPRHLVRRRGQEARLRCSPMKGHSHVYWYRQLPEEGLKFMVYLQKENIIDESGMPKERFSAEFPKEGPSILRIQQVVRGDSAAYFCASSPRGGNTEAFFGQGTRLTVV.

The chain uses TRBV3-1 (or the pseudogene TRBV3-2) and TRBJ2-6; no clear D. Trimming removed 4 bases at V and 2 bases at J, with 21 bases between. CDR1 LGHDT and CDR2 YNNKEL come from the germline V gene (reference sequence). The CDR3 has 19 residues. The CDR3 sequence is CASSPSPGRYVAGANVLTF. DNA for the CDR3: TGTGCCAGCAGCCCGAGCCCAGGAAGATACGTCGCTGGGGCCAACGTCCTGACTTTC.

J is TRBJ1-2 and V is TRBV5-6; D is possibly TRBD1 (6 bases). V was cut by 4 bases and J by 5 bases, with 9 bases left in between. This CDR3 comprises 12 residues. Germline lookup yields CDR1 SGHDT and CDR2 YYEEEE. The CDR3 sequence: CASSAGQYGYTF. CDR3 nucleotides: TGTGCCAGCAGCGCCGGACAGTATGGCTACACCTTC.

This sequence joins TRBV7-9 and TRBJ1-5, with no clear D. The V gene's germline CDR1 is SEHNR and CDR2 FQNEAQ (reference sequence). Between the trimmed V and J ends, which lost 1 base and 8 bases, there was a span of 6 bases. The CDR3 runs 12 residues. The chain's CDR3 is CASSLESEPQHF. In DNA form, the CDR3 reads TGTGCCAGCAGCTTAGAGTCGGAGCCCCAGCATTTT. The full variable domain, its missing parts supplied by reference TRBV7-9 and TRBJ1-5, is DTGVSQNPRHKITKRGQNVTFRCDPISEHNRLYWYRQTLGQGPEFLTYFQNEAQLEKSRLLSDRFSAERPKGSFSTLEIQRTEQGDSAMYLCASSLESEPQHFGDGTRLSIL.